Each of the 18 T cell receptor beta chains below was sequenced from the same sample in a study of blood T cell repertoires in COVID-19. Method: immunoSEQ multiplex PCR; TCRdb's copy keeps in-frame clones and lacks some. The sample lists tens of thousands of clones, 83% occurring once. The specimen sequenced was peripheral blood. Receptor source: a man aged 35-49 years with acute or convalescent COVID-19.

This chain joins TRBV2 and TRBJ1-2; 9 bases agree with TRBD1. CDR1 is SNHLY and CDR2 is FYNNEI in the germline V gene. The CDR3 has 14 amino acids. Trimming cost V 6 bases and J 3 bases; bases outside gene matches: 5. The CDR3 sequence is CASSRTGADYGYTF. The CDR3 DNA reads as TGTGCCAGCAGCCGGACAGGGGCGGACTATGGCTACACCTTC.

The rearrangement uses TRBV5-8 and TRBJ2-5, with 8 bases lining up with TRBD2. This CDR3 has 15 residues. V gave up 0 bases and J gave up 5 bases; unmatched junction bases: 6. From germline, CDR1 is SGHTS and CDR2 YDEGEE. The CDR3 DNA follows: TGTGCCAGCAGCTTGGGCGGGAGGCTCGGGGAGACCCAGTACTTC. Encoded protein: CASSLGGRLGETQYF.

The chain couples TRBV19 to TRBJ2-3, with a tentative D call TRBD2 (5 bases). Looked up from germline, CDR1 is LNHDA and CDR2 is SQIVND (reference sequence). This CDR3 has 14 amino acids. V shed 3 bases and J shed 8 bases, with 15 bases lying between them. For the CDR3, the DNA is TGTGCCAGTAGTATCAGTCTAACCGAGGGTACGCAGTATTTT. It translates to CASSISLTEGTQYF. Together with reference TRBV19 and TRBJ2-3, the CDR3 gives the full variable domain: DGGITQSPKYLFRKEGQNVTLSCEQNLNHDAMYWYRQDPGQGLRLIYYSQIVNDFQKGDIAEGYSVSREKKESFPLTVTSAQKNPTAFYLCASSISLTEGTQYFGPGTRLTVL.

This clone was seen a single time. The rearrangement joins TRBV18 to TRBJ1-2; D remains ambiguous. CDR3 length equals 13 residues. In germline, CDR1 is KGHSH, CDR2 LQKENI. The V gene lost 1 base and the J gene lost 8 bases, with 11 bases spanning the gap. The CDR3 DNA reads as TGTGCCAGCTCACCACTGGGAGGACGGGGCTACACCTTC. Amino acid sequence: CASSPLGGRGYTF.

This clone was seen a handful of times. For the CDR3, the DNA is TGTGCCAGCAGGTTGGAGACTGGAAAACTGTTTTTT. Protein: CASRLETGKLFF. The V gene is TRBV12-3 or TRBV12-4, the J gene TRBJ1-4, with D uncertain. V was trimmed by 6 bases and J by 10 bases, leaving 12 bases between them. The CDR3 loop spans 12 amino acids.

This chain links TRBV10-1 with TRBJ1-1; 7 nucleotides match TRBD1. The V and J ends lost 6 bases and 0 bases, in that order; junction bases with no gene match: 7. This CDR3 has 15 residues. Germline V gene lookup returns CDR1 WNHNN and CDR2 SYGVQD (reference sequence). The CDR3 coding sequence is TGCGCCAGCAGAGCAAACAGGGGAATGAACACTGAAGCTTTCTTT. Its protein product is CASRANRGMNTEAFF.

The V gene is TRBV11-2, the J gene TRBJ2-5; the match to TRBD2 covers 7 bases. Trimming took 2 bases from V and 2 from J; bases not matched to a gene: 11. Germline CDR1 reads SGHAT; CDR2 reads FQNNGV. This CDR3 has 17 amino acids. The CDR3 DNA reads TGTGCCAGCAGCTTATACAGCGGGGCCCAGGTTCAAGAGACCCAGTACTTC. Residues: CASSLYSGAQVQETQYF.

This sequence joins TRBV7-9 and TRBJ2-7, with D maybe TRBD2 (5 bases). The V gene lost 3 bases and the J gene lost 0 bases, with 12 bases spanning the gap. Germline V gene data show CDR1 as SEHNR and CDR2 as FQNEAQ (reference sequence). The CDR3 is made up of 15 amino acids. The CDR3 spells CASSLVDRGSYEQYF. CDR3 coding DNA: TGTGCCAGCAGCTTGGTGGACCGGGGCTCCTACGAGCAGTACTTC.

This sequence joins TRBV2 and TRBJ2-3, with TRBD2 as a possible D gene (5 bases). The CDR3 contains 15 residues. V lost 4 bases and J 0 bases, leaving 11 bases between the germline ends. The germline V gene has CDR1 SNHLY and CDR2 FYNNEI. The CDR3: CASSGSWTSTDTQYF. The CDR3 DNA reads as TGTGCCAGCAGTGGAAGTTGGACTAGCACAGATACGCAGTATTTT.

In this sample, this clone turned up a few times. The chain combines TRBV19 with TRBJ1-5, with TRBD1 matching 8 bases. The germline V gene has CDR1 LNHDA and CDR2 SQIVND (reference sequence). The CDR3 has 15 amino acids. Trimming removed 2 bases from V and 6 bases from J; junction bases left unmatched: 6. DNA of the CDR3: TGTGCCAGTAGTATACTACACAGGGGGTCTCAGCCCCAGCATTTT. Translated, it gives CASSILHRGSQPQHF.

This rearrangement joins TRBV28 to TRBJ1-1, with TRBD1 as a possible D gene (6 bases). The CDR3 has 16 residues. Trimming stripped 5 bases from V and 1 base from J, with 17 bases between. The germline V gene encodes CDR1 MDHEN and CDR2 SYDVKM. The CDR3 reads CASSKDSTGPNTEAFF. The CDR3 DNA reads as TGTGCCAGCAGTAAGGACTCGACAGGACCGAACACTGAAGCTTTCTTT.

This clone was observed a handful of times. This chain's CDR3 is CASSSGGGNTIYF. The CDR3 DNA sequence: TGTGCCAGCAGCTCGGGGGGGGGAAACACCATATATTTT. V gene TRBV7-2 combines with J gene TRBJ1-3; D is perhaps TRBD1 (5 bases). V shed 4 bases and J shed 4 bases, with 8 bases lying between them. Germline-derived CDR1 and CDR2 are SGHTA and FQGNSA. The CDR3 covers 13 residues.

V usage is TRBV2 and J usage is TRBJ2-1; TRBD2 agrees at 11 bases. The junction had 7 bases not matched to a gene; V was cut back by 6 bases and J by 6 bases. The germline CDR1 and CDR2 sequences are SNHLY and FYNNEI. This CDR3 spans 15 amino acids. The CDR3 sequence is CASSLTSGGGNEQFF. For the CDR3, the DNA is TGTGCCAGCAGCCTTACTAGCGGGGGAGGCAATGAGCAGTTCTTC.

The chain couples TRBV5-1 to TRBJ2-1, with TRBD2 as a possible D gene (5 bases). The CDR3 runs 12 residues. The V end lost 4 bases, the J end lost 10 bases, and 12 bases lay between the germline ends. CDR1 and CDR2 from the germline V gene are SGHRS and YFSETQ. CDR3 coding DNA: TGCGCCAGCAGCGAACCGTCGGGGGAGCAGTTCTTC. This sequence encodes CASSEPSGEQFF.

This clone was seen just once. The chain uses TRBV15 and TRBJ1-1; 8 nucleotides agree with TRBD1. Trimming cost V 2 bases and J 4 bases; bases outside gene matches: 18. CDR1 is LNHNV, CDR2 YYDKDF, per germline (reference sequence). CDR3 length: 19 amino acids. CDR3 amino acids: CATSRTWTGSWGLPTEAFF. Here the CDR3 DNA reads TGTGCCACCAGCAGAACCTGGACAGGGTCATGGGGATTGCCCACTGAAGCTTTCTTT.

The chain employs TRBV15 and TRBJ2-1; D not resolved. Germline V gene data show CDR1 as LNHNV and CDR2 as YYDKDF (reference sequence). The CDR3 is 13 residues long. V lost 0 bases to trimming and J lost 7 bases, with 7 bases between them. In DNA form, the CDR3 reads TGTGCCACCAGCAGAGATTGGCGGAATGAGCAGTTCTTC. Amino acid sequence: CATSRDWRNEQFF.

This clone appeared a single time. The chain combines TRBV6-5 with TRBJ1-1; D ambiguous. The V gene lost 6 bases and the J gene lost 0 bases, with 5 bases spanning the gap. The CDR3 contains 12 residues. Per the germline V gene, CDR1 is MNHEY and CDR2 is SVGAGI. The chain's CDR3 is CASREVNTEAFF. CDR3 bases: TGTGCCAGCAGGGAGGTGAACACTGAAGCTTTCTTT.

The J gene is TRBJ2-1, the V gene TRBV9; TRBD2 agrees at 8 bases. The CDR3 is 17 amino acids. From germline, CDR1 is SGDLS and CDR2 YYNGEE. V shed 4 bases, J shed 3 bases, and the junction held 12 bases outside the gene matches. CDR3 sequence: CASSTGYRGGIYNEQFF. For the CDR3, the DNA is TGTGCCAGCAGCACGGGGTACCGGGGGGGAATCTACAATGAGCAGTTCTTC.